This T cell receptor (beta chain) is from a study of cytomegalovirus exposure and HLA in healthy donors. Study-level background: The Caucasian-associated ancestry cluster contained about 80% of the 398 genotyped donors.

Study results and caveats: In a later analysis, an Asian-associated ancestry cluster reportedly showed fewer N-insertions than the roughly 690-donor mean.

Use of 60 Vbeta and 13 Jbeta primers characterized the PCR. Profiling relied on immunoSEQ multiplex PCR, and the TCRdb table lists in-frame clones only, not all of them. The sample has 84,000 or so clones, approximately 88% seen once. A word on this clone: What it binds is unknown.

The receptor was derived from a woman between 50 and 59 years old in good health and CMV-seronegative. Sequenced material: PBMCs.

CDR3 coding DNA: TGTGCCAGTTCTAGCGGGAGAGACGGGGAGCTGTTTTTT. Translated: CASSSGRDGELFF. The chain combines TRBV6-4 with TRBJ2-2, with TRBD2 matching 10 bases. This CDR3 region has 13 residues. Germline V lookup: CDR1 MRHNA, CDR2 SNTAGT. The ends lost 9 bases at V and 7 bases at J; junction bases unmatched: 5.